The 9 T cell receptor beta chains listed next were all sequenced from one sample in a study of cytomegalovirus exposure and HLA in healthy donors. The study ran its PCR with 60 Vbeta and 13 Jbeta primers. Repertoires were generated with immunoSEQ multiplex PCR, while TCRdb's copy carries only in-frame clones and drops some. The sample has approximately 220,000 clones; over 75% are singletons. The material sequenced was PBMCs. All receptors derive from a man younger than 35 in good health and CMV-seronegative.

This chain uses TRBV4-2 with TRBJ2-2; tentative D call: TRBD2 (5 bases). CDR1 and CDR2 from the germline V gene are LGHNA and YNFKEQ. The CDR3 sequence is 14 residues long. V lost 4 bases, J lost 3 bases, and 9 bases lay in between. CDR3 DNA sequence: TGTGCCAGCAGCCCGAGGGCGGACACCGGGGAGCTGTTTTTT. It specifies CASSPRADTGELFF.

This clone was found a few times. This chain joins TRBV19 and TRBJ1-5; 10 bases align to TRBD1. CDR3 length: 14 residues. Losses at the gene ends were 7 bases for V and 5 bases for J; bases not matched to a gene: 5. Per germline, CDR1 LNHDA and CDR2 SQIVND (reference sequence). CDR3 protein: CASTLTGGDQPQHF. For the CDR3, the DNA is TGTGCCAGTACCTTGACAGGGGGCGATCAGCCCCAGCATTTT.

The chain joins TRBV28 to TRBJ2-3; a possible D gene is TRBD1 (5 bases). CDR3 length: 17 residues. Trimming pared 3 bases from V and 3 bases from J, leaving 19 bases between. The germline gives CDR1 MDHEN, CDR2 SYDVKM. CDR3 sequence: CASSLSTTARRTDTQYF. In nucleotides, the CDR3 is TGTGCCAGCAGTTTGTCAACGACAGCAAGGAGAACAGATACGCAGTATTTT.

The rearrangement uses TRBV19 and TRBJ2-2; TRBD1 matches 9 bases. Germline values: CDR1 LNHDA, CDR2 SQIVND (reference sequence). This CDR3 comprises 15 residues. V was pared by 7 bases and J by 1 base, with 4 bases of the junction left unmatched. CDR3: CASTPGQGNTGELFF. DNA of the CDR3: TGTGCCAGTACACCGGGACAGGGGAACACCGGGGAGCTGTTTTTT.

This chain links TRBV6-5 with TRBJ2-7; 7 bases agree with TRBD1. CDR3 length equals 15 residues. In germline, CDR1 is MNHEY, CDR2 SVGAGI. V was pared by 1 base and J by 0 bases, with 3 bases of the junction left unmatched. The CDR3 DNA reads TGTGCCAGCAGTTACTTCCGGGACAGCTCCTACGAGCAGTACTTC. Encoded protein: CASSYFRDSSYEQYF.

The chain's CDR3 is CAWSPKDTQYF. The CDR3, as DNA: TGTGCCTGGAGTCCCAAAGATACGCAGTATTTT. V is TRBV30 and J is TRBJ2-3; no firm D call. The CDR3 extends over 11 amino acids. In germline, CDR1 is GTSNPN, CDR2 SVGIG (reference sequence). With 2 bases removed from V and 5 bases from J, the gap between germline ends came to 5 bases. The full variable domain, completed using reference TRBV30 and TRBJ2-3, is SQTIHQWPATLVQPVGSPLSLECTVEGTSNPNLYWYRQAAGRGLQLLFYSVGIGQISSEVPQNLSASRPQDRQFILSSKKLLLSDSGFYLCAWSPKDTQYFGPGTRLTVL.

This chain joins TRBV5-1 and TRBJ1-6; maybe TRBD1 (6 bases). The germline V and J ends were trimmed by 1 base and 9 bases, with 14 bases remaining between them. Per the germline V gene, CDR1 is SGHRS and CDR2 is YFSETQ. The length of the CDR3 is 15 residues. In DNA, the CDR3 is TGCGCCAGCAGCTTGAATACAGGGTCCGGTTCACCCCTCCACTTT. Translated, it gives CASSLNTGSGSPLHF.

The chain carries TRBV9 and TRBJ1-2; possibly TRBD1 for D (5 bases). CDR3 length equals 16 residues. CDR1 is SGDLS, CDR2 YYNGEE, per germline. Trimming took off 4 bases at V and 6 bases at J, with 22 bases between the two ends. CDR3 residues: CASSLSAGIEINGYTF. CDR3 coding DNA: TGTGCCAGCAGCCTCTCAGCAGGGATAGAGATTAATGGCTACACCTTC.

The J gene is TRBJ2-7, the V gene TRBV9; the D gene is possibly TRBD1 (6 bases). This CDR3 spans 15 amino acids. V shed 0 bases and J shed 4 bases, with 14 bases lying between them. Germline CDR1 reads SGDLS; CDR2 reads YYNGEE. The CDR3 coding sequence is TGTGCCAGCAGCGTAGAGAACGGTCAGGGGTACGAGCAGTACTTC. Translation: CASSVENGQGYEQYF.